This section outlines one TCR beta chain sequence together with its context. Its antigen is currently unknown. The data were produced by immunoSEQ multiplex PCR, yet TCRdb's version contains in-frame clones alone and is incomplete. The table lists some 100,000 clones, around nine tenths of them singletons, with 0.75% to 0.95% in the top ten. The data are from a study of OX40 agonist ivuxolimab in advanced cancers. Study at large: Participants could have had prior anti-PD-1, anti-PD-L1 or anti-CTLA-4 therapy, and about 37% had some. Findings of the study overall: With doses of 0.1-3.0 mg/kg, partial responders showed among the lowest clonal expansion. At 0.1 to 3.0 mg/kg, clonal expansion of CD4+ and CD8+ blood T cells had occurred by week 6.

The V gene's germline CDR1 is LNHDA and CDR2 SQIVND (reference sequence). The CDR3 contains 15 residues. The junction had 8 bases not matched to a gene; V was cut back by 6 bases and J by 4 bases. The chain is built from TRBV19 and TRBJ2-7; TRBD2 matches 11 bases. The TCR originated in an adult with an advanced solid tumor such as melanoma, head and neck, liver or kidney cancer. Here the sequenced sample was CD4+ or CD8+ T cells sorted from blood, taken in a trial of the OX40 agonist ivuxolimab. The CDR3 reads CASSSRLAGHYEQYF. The CDR3 nucleotides are TGTGCCAGTAGCTCCCGACTAGCGGGACATTACGAGCAGTACTTC.